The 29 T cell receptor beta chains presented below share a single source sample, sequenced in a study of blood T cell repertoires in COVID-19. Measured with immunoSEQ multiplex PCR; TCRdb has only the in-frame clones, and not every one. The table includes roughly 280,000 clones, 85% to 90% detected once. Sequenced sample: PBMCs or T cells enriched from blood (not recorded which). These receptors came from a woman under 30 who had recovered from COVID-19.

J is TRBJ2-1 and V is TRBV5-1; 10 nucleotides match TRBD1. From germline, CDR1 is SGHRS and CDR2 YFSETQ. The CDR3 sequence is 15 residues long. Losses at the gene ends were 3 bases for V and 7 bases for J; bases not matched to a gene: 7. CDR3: CASSSGTGAGNEQFF. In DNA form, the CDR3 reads TGCGCCAGCAGCTCTGGGACAGGGGCTGGGAATGAGCAGTTCTTC.

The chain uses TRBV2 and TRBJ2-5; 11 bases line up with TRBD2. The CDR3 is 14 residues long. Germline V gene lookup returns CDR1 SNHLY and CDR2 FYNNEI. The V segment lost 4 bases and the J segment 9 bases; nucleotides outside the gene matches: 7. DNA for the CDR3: TGTGCCAGCAGTGGGGAGGTAGCGGGGGGGCCCCAGTACTTC. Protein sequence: CASSGEVAGGPQYF.

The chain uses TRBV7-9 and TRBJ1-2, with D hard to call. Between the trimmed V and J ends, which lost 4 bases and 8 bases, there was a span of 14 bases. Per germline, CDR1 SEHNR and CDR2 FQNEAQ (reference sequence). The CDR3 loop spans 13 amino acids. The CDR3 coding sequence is TGTGCCAGCAGCTGGGAAGGTGGGAGAGGCTACACCTTC. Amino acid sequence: CASSWEGGRGYTF.

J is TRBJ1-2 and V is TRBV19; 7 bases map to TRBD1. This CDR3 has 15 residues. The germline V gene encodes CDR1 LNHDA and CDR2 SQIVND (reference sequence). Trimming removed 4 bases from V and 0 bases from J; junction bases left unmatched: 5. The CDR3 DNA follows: TGTGCCAGTAGTACCCCGGGACAGTCTAACTATGGCTACACCTTC. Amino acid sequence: CASSTPGQSNYGYTF.

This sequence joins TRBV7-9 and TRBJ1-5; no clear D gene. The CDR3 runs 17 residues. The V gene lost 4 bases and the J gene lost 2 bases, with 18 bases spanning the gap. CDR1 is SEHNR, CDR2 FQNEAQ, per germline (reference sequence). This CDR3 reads CASSSFQAGVGNQPQHF. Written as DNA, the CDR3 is TGTGCCAGCAGCTCCTTCCAGGCAGGCGTCGGCAATCAGCCCCAGCATTTT. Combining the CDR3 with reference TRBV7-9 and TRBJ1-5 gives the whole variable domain DTGVSQNPRHKITKRGQNVTFRCDPISEHNRLYWYRQTLGQGPEFLTYFQNEAQLEKSRLLSDRFSAERPKGSFSTLEIQRTEQGDSAMYLCASSSFQAGVGNQPQHFGDGTRLSIL.

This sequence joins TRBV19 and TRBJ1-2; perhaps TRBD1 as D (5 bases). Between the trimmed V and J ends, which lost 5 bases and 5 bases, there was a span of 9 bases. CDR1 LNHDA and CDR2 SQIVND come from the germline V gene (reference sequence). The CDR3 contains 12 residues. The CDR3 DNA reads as TGTGCCAGTAGTGCGGGGACGTATGGCTACACCTTC. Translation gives CASSAGTYGYTF. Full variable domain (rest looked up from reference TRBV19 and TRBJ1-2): DGGITQSPKYLFRKEGQNVTLSCEQNLNHDAMYWYRQDPGQGLRLIYYSQIVNDFQKGDIAEGYSVSREKKESFPLTVTSAQKNPTAFYLCASSAGTYGYTFGSGTRLTVV.

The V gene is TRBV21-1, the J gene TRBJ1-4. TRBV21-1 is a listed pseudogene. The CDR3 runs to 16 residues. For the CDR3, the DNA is TGTGCCAGCAGCAAAGCCTCAGTCCTAGAACGGGAAAAACTGTTTTTT. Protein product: CASSKASVLEREKLFF.

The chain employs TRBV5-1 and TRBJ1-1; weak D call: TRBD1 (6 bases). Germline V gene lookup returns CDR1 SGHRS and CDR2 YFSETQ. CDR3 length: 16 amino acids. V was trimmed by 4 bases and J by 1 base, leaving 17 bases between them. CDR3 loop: CASSPGVGGRNTEAFF. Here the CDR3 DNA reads TGCGCCAGCAGCCCCGGTGTGGGGGGGCGGAACACTGAAGCTTTCTTT.

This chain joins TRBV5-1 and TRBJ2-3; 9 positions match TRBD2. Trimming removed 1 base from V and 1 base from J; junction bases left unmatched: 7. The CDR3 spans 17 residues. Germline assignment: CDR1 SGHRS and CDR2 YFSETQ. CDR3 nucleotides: TGCGCCAGCAGCTTGTGGCGGGGGGGCCAGGGCACAGATACGCAGTATTTT. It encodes CASSLWRGGQGTDTQYF.

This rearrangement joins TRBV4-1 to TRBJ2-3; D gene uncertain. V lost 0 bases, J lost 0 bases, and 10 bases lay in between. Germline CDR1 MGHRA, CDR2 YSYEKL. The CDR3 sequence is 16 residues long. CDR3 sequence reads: CASSQERVFSTDTQYF. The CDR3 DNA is TGCGCCAGCAGCCAAGAACGGGTTTTCAGCACAGATACGCAGTATTTT.

The CDR3: CASSPSGQGDNQPQHF. The CDR3, as DNA: TGTGCCAGCAGTCCCTCCGGACAGGGGGACAATCAGCCCCAGCATTTT. The genes are TRBV28 and TRBJ1-5; the match to TRBD1 covers 10 bases. CDR3 length: 16 residues. Trimming at V came to 5 bases and at J to 3 bases, leaving 7 bases not matched to a gene. Germline CDR1 and CDR2: MDHEN and SYDVKM.

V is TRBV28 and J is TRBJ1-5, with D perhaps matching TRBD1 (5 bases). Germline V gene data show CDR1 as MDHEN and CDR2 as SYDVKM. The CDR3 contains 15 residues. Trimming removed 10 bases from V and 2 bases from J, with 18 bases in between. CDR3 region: CATTVMGGGNQPQHF. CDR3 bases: TGTGCCACTACTGTTATGGGGGGGGGCAATCAGCCCCAGCATTTT. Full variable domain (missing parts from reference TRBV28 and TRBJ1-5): DVKVTQSSRYLVKRTGEKVFLECVQDMDHENMFWYRQDPGLGLRLIYFSYDVKMKEKGDIPEGYSVSREKKERFSLILESASTNQTSMYLCATTVMGGGNQPQHFGDGTRLSIL.

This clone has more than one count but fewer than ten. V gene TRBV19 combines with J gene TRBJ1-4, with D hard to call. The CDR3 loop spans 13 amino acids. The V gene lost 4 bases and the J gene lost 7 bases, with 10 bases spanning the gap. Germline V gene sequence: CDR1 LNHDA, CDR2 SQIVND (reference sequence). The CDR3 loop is CASSTGYVEKLFF. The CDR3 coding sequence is TGTGCCAGTAGTACAGGATACGTTGAAAAACTGTTTTTT. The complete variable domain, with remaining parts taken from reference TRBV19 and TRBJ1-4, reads DGGITQSPKYLFRKEGQNVTLSCEQNLNHDAMYWYRQDPGQGLRLIYYSQIVNDFQKGDIAEGYSVSREKKESFPLTVTSAQKNPTAFYLCASSTGYVEKLFFGSGTQLSVL.

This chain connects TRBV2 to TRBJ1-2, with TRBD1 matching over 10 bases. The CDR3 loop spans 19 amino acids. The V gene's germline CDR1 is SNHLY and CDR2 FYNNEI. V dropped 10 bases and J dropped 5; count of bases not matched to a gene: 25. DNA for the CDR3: TGTGCCACCCCCCCCTCAACCCCTGGGACAGGGGCCATGGGGTATGGCTACACCTTC. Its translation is CATPPSTPGTGAMGYGYTF.

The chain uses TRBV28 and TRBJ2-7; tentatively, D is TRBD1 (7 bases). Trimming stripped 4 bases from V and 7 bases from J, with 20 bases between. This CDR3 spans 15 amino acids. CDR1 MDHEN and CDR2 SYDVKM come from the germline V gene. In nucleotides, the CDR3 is TGTGCCAGCAGTTCCGCGGGACAGACCCTCTGGGAGCAGTACTTC. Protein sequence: CASSSAGQTLWEQYF.

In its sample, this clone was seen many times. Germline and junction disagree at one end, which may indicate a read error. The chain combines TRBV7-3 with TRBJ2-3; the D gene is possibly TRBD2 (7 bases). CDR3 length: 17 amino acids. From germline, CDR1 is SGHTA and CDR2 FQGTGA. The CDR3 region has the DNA TGTGCCAGCAGCTCCCTCCTGGGGCGGGGGCACACAGATAGGCAGTATTTT. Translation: CASSSLLGRGHTDRQYF.

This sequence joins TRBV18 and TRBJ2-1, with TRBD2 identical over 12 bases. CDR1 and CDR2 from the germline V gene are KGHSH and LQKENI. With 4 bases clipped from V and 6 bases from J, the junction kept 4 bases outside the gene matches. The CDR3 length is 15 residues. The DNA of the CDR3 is TGTGCCAGCTCACAAACTAGCGGGGGGTTCAATGAGCAGTTCTTC. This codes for CASSQTSGGFNEQFF.

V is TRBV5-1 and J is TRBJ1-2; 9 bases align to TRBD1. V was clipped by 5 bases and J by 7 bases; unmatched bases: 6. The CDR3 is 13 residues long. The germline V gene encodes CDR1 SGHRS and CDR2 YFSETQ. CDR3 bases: TGCGCCAGCAGGGGGGACAGGGACGCTGGCTACACCTTC. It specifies CASRGDRDAGYTF.

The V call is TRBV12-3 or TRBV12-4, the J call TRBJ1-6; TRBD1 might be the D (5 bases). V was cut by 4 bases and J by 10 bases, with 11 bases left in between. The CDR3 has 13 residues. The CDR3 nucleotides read TGTGCCAGCAGTTCCTTGGGGGGATCACCCCTCCACTTT. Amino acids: CASSSLGGSPLHF.

The CDR3: CASSLDRGTEAFF. In DNA, the CDR3 is TGTGCCAGCAGCTTAGACAGGGGAACTGAAGCTTTCTTT. The chain employs TRBV7-9 and TRBJ1-1, with 7 bases matching TRBD1. CDR1 is SEHNR and CDR2 is FQNEAQ in the germline V gene (reference sequence). V was pared by 1 base and J by 5 bases, with 1 base of the junction left unmatched. The CDR3 contains 13 residues. Using reference TRBV7-9 and TRBJ1-1 for the parts outside the CDR3, the full variable domain is DTGVSQNPRHKITKRGQNVTFRCDPISEHNRLYWYRQTLGQGPEFLTYFQNEAQLEKSRLLSDRFSAERPKGSFSTLEIQRTEQGDSAMYLCASSLDRGTEAFFGQGTRLTVV.

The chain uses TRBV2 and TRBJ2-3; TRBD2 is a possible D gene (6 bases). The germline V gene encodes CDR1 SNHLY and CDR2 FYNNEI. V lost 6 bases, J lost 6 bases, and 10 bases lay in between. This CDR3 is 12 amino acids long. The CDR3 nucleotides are TGTGCCAGCAGGGCGGAGGGGGATACGCAGTATTTT. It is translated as CASRAEGDTQYF.

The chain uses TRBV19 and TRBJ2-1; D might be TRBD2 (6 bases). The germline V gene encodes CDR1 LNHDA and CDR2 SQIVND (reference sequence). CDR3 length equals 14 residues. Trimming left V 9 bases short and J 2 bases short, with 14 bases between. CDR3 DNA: TGTGCCAGCGGAGGCGGGAAGACCTACAATGAGCAGTTCTTC. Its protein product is CASGGGKTYNEQFF.

CDR3: CAISDRTGWTEAFF. CDR3 coding DNA: TGTGCCATCAGCGATCGGACAGGGTGGACTGAAGCTTTCTTT. The chain combines TRBV10-3 with TRBJ1-1, with 8 positions matching TRBD1. This CDR3 comprises 14 residues. The germline CDR1 and CDR2 sequences are ENHRY and SYGVKD. J gave up 5 bases and V 6 bases, and 8 bases lay outside the gene matches.

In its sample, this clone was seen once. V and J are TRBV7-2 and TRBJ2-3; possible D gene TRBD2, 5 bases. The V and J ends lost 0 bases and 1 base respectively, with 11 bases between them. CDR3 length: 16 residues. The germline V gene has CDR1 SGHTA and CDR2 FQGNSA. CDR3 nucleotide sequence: TGTGCCAGCAGCTTAGCGCCCGCCGGGGGCACAGATACGCAGTATTTT. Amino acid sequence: CASSLAPAGGTDTQYF.

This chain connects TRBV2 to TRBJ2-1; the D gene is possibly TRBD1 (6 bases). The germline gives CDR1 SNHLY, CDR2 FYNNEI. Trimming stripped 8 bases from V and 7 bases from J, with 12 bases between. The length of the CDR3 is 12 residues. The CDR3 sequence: CASDQGRNEQFF. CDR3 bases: TGTGCCAGCGACCAGGGGCGGAATGAGCAGTTCTTC.

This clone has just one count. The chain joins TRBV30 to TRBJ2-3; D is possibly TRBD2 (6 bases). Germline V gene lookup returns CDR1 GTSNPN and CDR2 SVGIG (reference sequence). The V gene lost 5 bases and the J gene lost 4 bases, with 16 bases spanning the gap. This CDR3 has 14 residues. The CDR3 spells CAWSWGGEADTQYF. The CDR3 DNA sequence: TGTGCCTGGTCTTGGGGAGGAGAGGCAGATACGCAGTATTTT. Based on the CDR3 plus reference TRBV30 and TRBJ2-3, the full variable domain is SQTIHQWPATLVQPVGSPLSLECTVEGTSNPNLYWYRQAAGRGLQLLFYSVGIGQISSEVPQNLSASRPQDRQFILSSKKLLLSDSGFYLCAWSWGGEADTQYFGPGTRLTVL.

The CDR3 DNA sequence: TGTGCCACCCGGGAGGGTGCCGGGGAGCTGTTTTTT. It is translated as CATREGAGELFF. V is TRBV24-1 and J is TRBJ2-2; 8 bases map to TRBD2. Germline V gives CDR1 KGHDR, CDR2 SFDVKD. The V and J ends lost 9 bases and 6 bases, in that order; junction bases with no gene match: 2. The CDR3 length is 12 residues.

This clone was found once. This CDR3 reads CASSLNRSPEYGYTF. In nucleotides, the CDR3 is TGCGCCAGCAGCCTAAACAGGAGCCCAGAATATGGCTACACCTTC. The V and J genes are TRBV4-1 and TRBJ1-2; D possibly corresponds to TRBD1 (5 bases). There are 15 residues in the CDR3. Per germline, CDR1 MGHRA and CDR2 YSYEKL. V lost 4 bases and J lost 5, with 17 bases in between.

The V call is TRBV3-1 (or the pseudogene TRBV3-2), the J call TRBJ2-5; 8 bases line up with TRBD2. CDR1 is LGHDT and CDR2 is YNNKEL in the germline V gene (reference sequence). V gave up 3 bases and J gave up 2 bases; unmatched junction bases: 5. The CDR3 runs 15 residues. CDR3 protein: CASSQVAGRQETQYF. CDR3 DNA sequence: TGTGCCAGCAGCCAGGTAGCGGGGAGACAAGAGACCCAGTACTTC.